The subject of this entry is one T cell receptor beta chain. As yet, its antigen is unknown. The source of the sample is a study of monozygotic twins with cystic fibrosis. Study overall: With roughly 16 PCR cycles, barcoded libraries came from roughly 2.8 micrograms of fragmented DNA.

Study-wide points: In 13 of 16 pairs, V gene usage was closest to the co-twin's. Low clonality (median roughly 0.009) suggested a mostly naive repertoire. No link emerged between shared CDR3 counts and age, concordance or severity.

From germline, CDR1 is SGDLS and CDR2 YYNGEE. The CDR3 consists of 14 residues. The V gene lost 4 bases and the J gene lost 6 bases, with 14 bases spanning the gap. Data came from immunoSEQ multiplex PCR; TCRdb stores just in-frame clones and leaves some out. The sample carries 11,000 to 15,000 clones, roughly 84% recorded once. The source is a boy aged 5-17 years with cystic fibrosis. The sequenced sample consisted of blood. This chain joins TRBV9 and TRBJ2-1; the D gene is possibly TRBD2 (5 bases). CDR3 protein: CASSPRLSPNEQFF. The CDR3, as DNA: TGTGCCAGCAGCCCACGACTAAGCCCCAATGAGCAGTTCTTC.